Below, 16 T cell receptor beta chains from the same sample are listed, as sequenced in a study of T cell responses to AZD1222 COVID-19 vaccine. Method: immunoSEQ multiplex PCR; TCRdb's copy keeps in-frame clones and lacks some. The top ten clones hold 9.1% of a sample with around 140,000 clones, approximately 94% of them seen once. Source: peripheral blood, taken on day 0 of AZD1222 vaccination. The receptors were gathered from an adult in good health.

The J gene is TRBJ1-6, the V gene TRBV2; D is ambiguous. In germline, CDR1 is SNHLY, CDR2 FYNNEI. Trimming removed 7 bases from V and 9 bases from J, with 19 bases in between. This CDR3 has 15 amino acids. The CDR3 DNA sequence: TGTGCCAGCATTTGGTCCCGACAAGAGGGTTCACCCCTCCACTTT. Translation: CASIWSRQEGSPLHF.

The chain carries TRBV9 and TRBJ1-1; 7 bases fit TRBD1. The V gene's germline CDR1 is SGDLS and CDR2 YYNGEE. The junction had 8 bases not matched to a gene; V was cut back by 3 bases and J by 0 bases. The CDR3 is made up of 16 amino acids. The CDR3, as DNA: TGTGCCAGCAGCGGCTACAGGGACAGCTTGAACACTGAAGCTTTCTTT. Translation: CASSGYRDSLNTEAFF.

V and J are TRBV5-1 and TRBJ1-1; 7 bases match TRBD1. The ends lost 4 bases at V and 4 bases at J; junction bases unmatched: 7. Germline values: CDR1 SGHRS, CDR2 YFSETQ. The CDR3 has 14 amino acids. This chain's CDR3 is CASSQTGLGTEAFF. CDR3 sequence (DNA): TGCGCCAGCAGCCAGACAGGGCTTGGCACTGAAGCTTTCTTT.

The rearrangement uses TRBV20-1 and TRBJ2-3; 7 positions agree with TRBD1. The CDR3 has 15 amino acids. V lost 3 bases and J lost 1; bases outside the gene matches: 7. The V gene's germline CDR1 is DFQATT and CDR2 SNEGSKA (reference sequence). CDR3 residues: CSASPGQARTDTQYF. CDR3 in DNA: TGCAGTGCTAGTCCCGGACAGGCGCGCACAGATACGCAGTATTTT.

The J gene is TRBJ1-1, the V gene TRBV2; a weak D match, TRBD1 (5 bases). V lost 4 bases, J lost 2 bases, and 14 bases lay in between. Germline V gene lookup returns CDR1 SNHLY and CDR2 FYNNEI. CDR3 length equals 15 residues. The CDR3 DNA sequence: TGTGCCAGCAGTGCCAGGGTGTCCCGAAACACTGAAGCTTTCTTT. Protein sequence: CASSARVSRNTEAFF.

J is TRBJ1-1 and V is TRBV10-3; the D gene is possibly TRBD1 (6 bases). CDR3 size: 14 residues. From germline, CDR1 is ENHRY and CDR2 SYGVKD. V lost 1 base and J 0 bases, leaving 6 bases between the germline ends. CDR3 DNA sequence: TGTGCCATCAGTGAGTACAGGGTGAACACTGAAGCTTTCTTT. It codes for CAISEYRVNTEAFF.

The rearrangement uses TRBV2 and TRBJ2-5; 8 nucleotides match TRBD2. The V and J ends lost 4 bases and 3 bases, in that order; junction bases with no gene match: 4. The CDR3 loop spans 14 amino acids. The germline CDR1 and CDR2 sequences are SNHLY and FYNNEI. The CDR3 sequence: CASSGYSGEETQYF. The CDR3 coding sequence is TGTGCCAGCAGTGGATATAGCGGGGAAGAGACCCAGTACTTC.

The chain links TRBV7-3 to TRBJ1-1; TRBD1 is a possible D gene (6 bases). The CDR3 totals 15 residues. V was cut by 5 bases and J by 3 bases, with 16 bases left in between. Germline V gene data show CDR1 as SGHTA and CDR2 as FQGTGA. The CDR3 sequence: CASSQQGPYDTEAFF. As DNA, the CDR3 is TGTGCCAGCAGCCAACAGGGTCCGTACGACACTGAAGCTTTCTTT.

V is TRBV18 and J is TRBJ1-3, with 7 bases identical to TRBD1. Germline loops: CDR1 KGHSH, CDR2 LQKENI. CDR3 length equals 13 residues. V gave up 11 bases and J gave up 0 bases; unmatched junction bases: 4. CDR3 in amino acids: CAATGVSGNTIYF. CDR3 nucleotide sequence: TGTGCCGCTACAGGGGTCTCTGGAAACACCATATATTTT.

This chain uses TRBV25-1 with TRBJ1-2; D is ambiguous. V was clipped by 5 bases and J by 7 bases, with 8 bases between them. CDR1 and CDR2 (germline): MGHDK, SYGVNS. CDR3 length: 11 amino acids. CDR3 in DNA: TGTGCCAGCAGTAATGGGGTTGGCTACACCTTC. Its translation is CASSNGVGYTF.

This clone was detected only once. The chain combines TRBV4-2 with TRBJ1-5; a weak D match, TRBD1 (6 bases). Trimming shortened V by 4 bases and J by 3 bases, and 16 bases separated the two germline ends. The CDR3 runs 16 residues. Germline V lookup: CDR1 LGHNA, CDR2 YNFKEQ. The CDR3 spells CASSPSQGGDNQPQHF. Written as DNA, the CDR3 is TGTGCCAGCAGCCCCTCACAGGGAGGAGACAATCAGCCCCAGCATTTT.

This sequence joins TRBV5-4 and TRBJ2-5; 7 positions match TRBD2. This CDR3 region has 14 residues. Germline lookup yields CDR1 SGHNT and CDR2 YYREEE (reference sequence). Germline trimming cut 0 bases from V and 1 base from J; bases unmatched to any gene: 0. The DNA for the CDR3 is TGTGCCAGCAGCTTGGGACTAGCCCAAGAGACCCAGTACTTC. The encoded protein is CASSLGLAQETQYF.

The V gene is TRBV4-1, the J gene TRBJ1-4; unclear D gene. The germline V and J ends were trimmed by 3 bases and 12 bases, with 11 bases remaining between them. The germline CDR1 and CDR2 sequences are MGHRA and YSYEKL. The CDR3 is 12 amino acids. The CDR3 DNA reads as TGCGCCAGCAGCCAGCCCTCCCGGGAACTGTTTTTT. It specifies CASSQPSRELFF.

This chain uses TRBV7-9 with TRBJ2-1, with 7 nucleotides matching TRBD1. With V trimmed by 5 bases and J by 3 bases, 7 bases remained unmatched. The germline V gene has CDR1 SEHNR and CDR2 FQNEAQ (reference sequence). The length of the CDR3 is 15 residues. The chain's CDR3 is CASSLSRQGYNEQFF. The CDR3 DNA sequence: TGTGCCAGCAGCCTATCCCGACAGGGCTACAATGAGCAGTTCTTC. Full variable domain (rest looked up from reference TRBV7-9 and TRBJ2-1): DTGVSQNPRHKITKRGQNVTFRCDPISEHNRLYWYRQTLGQGPEFLTYFQNEAQLEKSRLLSDRFSAERPKGSFSTLEIQRTEQGDSAMYLCASSLSRQGYNEQFFGPGTRLTVL.

The genes are TRBV4-1 and TRBJ1-5; D is uncertain. The CDR3 contains 14 residues. CDR1 and CDR2 (germline): MGHRA, YSYEKL. V lost 1 base and J lost 4, with 8 bases in between. CDR3 in DNA: TGCGCCAGCAGCCAAGTTTTCGGAAATCAGCCCCAGCATTTT. This sequence encodes CASSQVFGNQPQHF.

The V call is TRBV19, the J call TRBJ2-4, with a possible D match to TRBD2 (7 bases). The CDR3 covers 15 residues. V was pared by 3 bases and J by 5 bases, with 14 bases between. Germline loops: CDR1 LNHDA, CDR2 SQIVND (reference sequence). The CDR3 reads CASSIRGGGQNIQYF. The CDR3, as DNA: TGTGCCAGTAGTATCCGAGGGGGGGGCCAAAACATTCAGTACTTC.